The 2 T cell receptor beta chains presented below share a single source sample, sequenced in a study of blood T cell repertoires in COVID-19. Some clones are missing from TCRdb's copy, which holds only in-frame ones; the method was immunoSEQ multiplex PCR. The sample lists 250,000 to 350,000 clones, around four fifths seen once, with approximately 4.1% in the top ten. Sequenced: peripheral blood. The receptors were sampled from a woman in her forties or fifties with active or convalescent COVID-19.

The CDR3 here is CATSDPGLAGDTQYF. DNA for the CDR3: TGTGCCACCAGTGATCCTGGACTAGCGGGAGATACGCAGTATTTT. The chain recombines TRBV24-1 with TRBJ2-3; 11 positions agree with TRBD2. The CDR3 has 15 amino acids. Losses at the gene ends were 3 bases for V and 5 bases for J; bases not matched to a gene: 3. Germline loops: CDR1 KGHDR, CDR2 SFDVKD.

The J gene is TRBJ1-2, the V gene TRBV3-1 (or the pseudogene TRBV3-2); D remains ambiguous. The CDR3 runs 15 residues. The V end lost 4 bases, the J end lost 0 bases, and 12 bases lay between the germline ends. In germline, CDR1 is LGHDT, CDR2 YNNKEL (reference sequence). CDR3 sequence reads: CASSLLLASNYGYTF. Written as DNA, the CDR3 is TGTGCCAGCAGCCTTTTACTTGCCTCTAACTATGGCTACACCTTC.